A selection of T cell receptor beta chains follows, all from one sample in a study of vaccination and CD4 T cells after COVID-19. TCRdb fed the PCR reads into MiXCR, producing one record per CDR3 protein. The table shows roughly 9,000 distinct CDR3 sequences, with more than 45% occurring only once. Antigen specificity for these receptors is unknown. The sequenced sample consisted of CD4+ T cells from blood, cultured in vitro. The receptors stem from a human donor in good health. CDR3s include the opening cysteine and the closing phenylalanine or tryptophan. The D gene is left open where the match is weak. Clone size is given for some rows only: seen once, a few or many times, or a class if the clone is expanded.

v_gene: TRBV28; j_gene: TRBJ1-2; d_gene: -; len: 14; abundance: -; CDR3aa: CATDGQGAAYGYTF; CDR3nt: TGTGCCACCGACGGGCAAGGGGCCGCCTATGGCTACACCTTC
v_gene: TRBV27; j_gene: TRBJ2-3; d_gene: -; len: 12; abundance: few; CDR3aa: CASSGWVDTQYF; CDR3nt: TGTGCCAGCAGCGGATGGGTAGATACGCAGTATTTT
v_gene: TRBV27; j_gene: TRBJ2-5; d_gene: TRBD2; len: 17; abundance: -; CDR3aa: CASSPGLAGHSRETQYF; CDR3nt: TGTGCCAGCAGTCCCGGACTAGCGGGACACTCCCGAGAGACCCAGTACTTC
v_gene: TRBV7-8; j_gene: TRBJ1-1; d_gene: TRBD1; len: 17; abundance: -; CDR3aa: CASSIIGQGALSTEAFF; CDR3nt: TGTGCCAGCAGCATTATAGGACAGGGGGCTTTGAGCACTGAAGCTTTCTTT
v_gene: TRBV7-2; j_gene: TRBJ2-7; d_gene: TRBD2; len: 16; abundance: -; CDR3aa: CASSLNSGDPIYEQYF; CDR3nt: TGTGCCAGCAGCTTGAACAGCGGGGACCCCATCTACGAGCAGTACTTC
v_gene: TRBV6-1; j_gene: TRBJ2-7; d_gene: TRBD1; len: 12; abundance: few; CDR3aa: CASSPGGYEQYF; CDR3nt: TGTGCCAGCAGCCCAGGGGGCTACGAGCAGTACTTC
v_gene: TRBV11-1; j_gene: TRBJ1-2; d_gene: -; len: 15; abundance: -; CDR3aa: CASSARTASYYGYTF; CDR3nt: TGTGCCAGCAGCGCCCGGACAGCCAGTTACTATGGCTACACCTTC
v_gene: TRBV19; j_gene: TRBJ2-1; d_gene: -; len: 14; abundance: -; CDR3aa: CASSMAPTYNEQFF; CDR3nt: TGTGCCAGTAGTATGGCCCCTACCTACAATGAGCAGTTCTTC
v_gene: TRBV7-2; j_gene: TRBJ1-2; d_gene: -; len: 14; abundance: few; CDR3aa: CASSLASDSYGYTF; CDR3nt: TGTGCCAGCAGCTTAGCATCTGATTCCTATGGCTACACCTTC
v_gene: TRBV2; j_gene: TRBJ1-1; d_gene: -; len: 15; abundance: -; CDR3aa: CASSEDSHGLDEAFF; CDR3nt: TGTGCCAGCAGTGAGGACAGTCATGGATTGGATGAAGCTTTCTTT
v_gene: TRBV7-8; j_gene: TRBJ1-2; d_gene: TRBD1; len: 16; abundance: -; CDR3aa: CASSLTRTGLGYGYTF; CDR3nt: TGTGCCAGCAGCCTTACGAGGACAGGTCTGGGCTATGGCTACACCTTC
v_gene: TRBV6-1; j_gene: TRBJ2-7; d_gene: TRBD2; len: 13; abundance: once; CDR3aa: CAVSAGGPYEQYF; CDR3nt: TGTGCCGTTTCCGCGGGAGGGCCCTACGAGCAGTACTTC
v_gene: TRBV10-3; j_gene: TRBJ1-2; d_gene: -; len: 15; abundance: few; CDR3aa: CAISGGRGGNYGYTF; CDR3nt: TGTGCCATCAGTGGGGGTCGGGGCGGAAACTATGGCTACACCTTC
v_gene: TRBV19; j_gene: TRBJ2-5; d_gene: TRBD2; len: 15; abundance: -; CDR3aa: CASGRTSGLVETQYF; CDR3nt: TGTGCCAGTGGTCGGACTAGCGGGTTGGTTGAGACCCAGTACTTC
v_gene: TRBV7-2; j_gene: TRBJ2-5; d_gene: TRBD1; len: 15; abundance: few; CDR3aa: CASSKNDRGYETQYF; CDR3nt: TGTGCCAGCAGCAAAAACGACAGGGGTTACGAGACCCAGTACTTC
v_gene: TRBV20-1; j_gene: TRBJ2-1; d_gene: TRBD1; len: 15; abundance: few; CDR3aa: CSAPRTDRANNEQFF; CDR3nt: TGCAGTGCCCCCCGGACCGACAGGGCGAACAATGAGCAGTTCTTC
v_gene: TRBV7-9; j_gene: TRBJ2-2; d_gene: -; len: 15; abundance: -; CDR3aa: CASSSVSGYTGELFF; CDR3nt: TGTGCCAGCAGCTCAGTGTCGGGGTACACCGGGGAGCTGTTTTTT
v_gene: TRBV6-1; j_gene: TRBJ2-7; d_gene: TRBD1; len: 13; abundance: -; CDR3aa: CASSTDRGWEQYF; CDR3nt: TGTGCCAGCAGCACGGACAGGGGTTGGGAGCAGTACTTC
v_gene: TRBV6-2/TRBV6-3; j_gene: TRBJ1-1; d_gene: -; len: 15; abundance: -; CDR3aa: CASHLSTAMNTEAFF; CDR3nt: TGTGCCAGCCACTTATCGACAGCGATGAACACTGAAGCTTTCTTT
v_gene: TRBV5-6; j_gene: TRBJ2-3; d_gene: TRBD2; len: 14; abundance: -; CDR3aa: CASSVSGGRDTQYF; CDR3nt: TGTGCCAGCAGCGTTAGCGGGGGAAGAGATACGCAGTATTTT
v_gene: TRBV5-4; j_gene: TRBJ1-6; d_gene: -; len: 15; abundance: -; CDR3aa: CASSPDATGNSPLHF; CDR3nt: TGTGCCAGCAGCCCCGACGCAACAGGGAATTCACCCCTCCACTTT
v_gene: TRBV30; j_gene: TRBJ2-5; d_gene: -; len: 15; abundance: few; CDR3aa: CAWRRNALSQETQYF; CDR3nt: TGTGCCTGGAGAAGGAACGCACTGTCACAAGAGACCCAGTACTTC
v_gene: TRBV7-7; j_gene: TRBJ2-2; d_gene: TRBD1; len: 15; abundance: -; CDR3aa: CASSSRTGSTGELFF; CDR3nt: TGTGCCAGCAGCTCACGGACAGGGAGCACCGGGGAGCTGTTTTTT
v_gene: TRBV11-2; j_gene: TRBJ2-5; d_gene: TRBD2; len: 15; abundance: few; CDR3aa: CASSRTSGGQETQYF; CDR3nt: TGTGCCAGCAGCCGGACTAGCGGGGGGCAAGAGACCCAGTACTTC
v_gene: TRBV7-2; j_gene: TRBJ1-4; d_gene: TRBD1; len: 15; abundance: once; CDR3aa: CASSPPGQINEKLFF; CDR3nt: TGTGCCAGCAGCCCTCCGGGACAGATTAATGAAAAACTGTTTTTT
v_gene: TRBV6-1; j_gene: TRBJ2-1; d_gene: TRBD1; len: 14; abundance: few; CDR3aa: CASRDRVHNNEQFF; CDR3nt: TGTGCCAGCAGGGACAGGGTGCACAACAATGAGCAGTTCTTC
v_gene: TRBV7-9; j_gene: TRBJ1-2; d_gene: -; len: 11; abundance: few; CDR3aa: CASSATYGYTF; CDR3nt: TGTGCCAGCAGCGCGACTTATGGCTACACCTTC
v_gene: TRBV20-1; j_gene: TRBJ2-3; d_gene: -; len: 13; abundance: few; CDR3aa: CSARSGGTDTQYF; CDR3nt: TGCAGTGCCCGAAGCGGTGGCACAGATACGCAGTATTTT
v_gene: TRBV6-1; j_gene: TRBJ2-5; d_gene: -; len: 13; abundance: -; CDR3aa: CASSAGATETQYF; CDR3nt: TGTGCCAGCAGTGCCGGGGCCACGGAGACCCAGTACTTC
v_gene: TRBV14; j_gene: TRBJ1-2; d_gene: -; len: 16; abundance: few; CDR3aa: CASSPPHGGGGVGYTF; CDR3nt: TGTGCCAGCAGCCCACCTCACGGCGGGGGGGGTGTTGGCTACACCTTC
v_gene: TRBV7-2; j_gene: TRBJ1-1; d_gene: TRBD1; len: 16; abundance: -; CDR3aa: CASSARQGAGNTEAFF; CDR3nt: TGTGCCAGCAGCGCTCGACAGGGGGCCGGGAACACTGAAGCTTTCTTT
v_gene: TRBV12-3/TRBV12-4; j_gene: TRBJ1-5; d_gene: -; len: 13; abundance: -; CDR3aa: CASSQTQNQPQHF; CDR3nt: TGTGCCAGCAGTCAGACACAGAATCAGCCCCAGCATTTT
v_gene: TRBV2; j_gene: TRBJ1-6; d_gene: TRBD1; len: 15; abundance: -; CDR3aa: CASSEAGQGSSPLHF; CDR3nt: TGTGCCAGCAGTGAAGCAGGACAGGGGTCTTCACCCCTCCACTTT
v_gene: TRBV7-2; j_gene: TRBJ2-3; d_gene: TRBD2; len: 15; abundance: -; CDR3aa: CASSSGLASTDTQYF; CDR3nt: TGTGCCAGCAGCTCCGGACTAGCAAGCACAGATACGCAGTATTTT
v_gene: TRBV12-3/TRBV12-4; j_gene: TRBJ2-7; d_gene: -; len: 14; abundance: -; CDR3aa: CASSAQGTVYEQYF; CDR3nt: TGTGCCAGCAGTGCACAGGGTACGGTCTACGAGCAGTACTTC
v_gene: TRBV7-2; j_gene: TRBJ1-6; d_gene: TRBD1; len: 15; abundance: few; CDR3aa: CASSRPGTGGSPLHF; CDR3nt: TGTGCCAGCAGCCGGCCCGGGACAGGTGGCTCACCCCTCCACTTT
v_gene: TRBV2; j_gene: TRBJ1-6; d_gene: TRBD1; len: 16; abundance: -; CDR3aa: CASSEDPGTVNSPLHF; CDR3nt: TGTGCCAGCAGTGAAGACCCCGGGACAGTGAATTCACCCCTCCACTTT
v_gene: TRBV28; j_gene: TRBJ2-3; d_gene: -; len: 14; abundance: -; CDR3aa: CASSLTGTRDTQYF; CDR3nt: TGTGCCAGCAGTTTAACAGGGACGCGGGATACGCAGTATTTT
v_gene: TRBV9; j_gene: TRBJ1-6; d_gene: -; len: 17; abundance: once; CDR3aa: CASSVTGGLRENSPLHF; CDR3nt: TGTGCCAGCAGCGTGACAGGCGGACTTCGGGAGAATTCACCCCTCCACTTT
v_gene: TRBV29-1; j_gene: TRBJ2-3; d_gene: TRBD1; len: 14; abundance: -; CDR3aa: CSVSDRGYTDTQYF; CDR3nt: TGCAGCGTTTCAGACAGGGGATACACAGATACGCAGTATTTT
v_gene: TRBV19; j_gene: TRBJ1-5; d_gene: -; len: 15; abundance: few; CDR3aa: CASQRGRAGNQPQHF; CDR3nt: TGTGCCAGTCAACGGGGGCGCGCAGGCAATCAGCCCCAGCATTTT
v_gene: TRBV29-1; j_gene: TRBJ1-2; d_gene: -; len: 14; abundance: -; CDR3aa: CSITGALPNYGYTF; CDR3nt: TGCAGCATCACGGGAGCCCTACCTAACTATGGCTACACCTTC
v_gene: TRBV19; j_gene: TRBJ1-3; d_gene: -; len: 14; abundance: -; CDR3aa: CASSPGQTGNTIYF; CDR3nt: TGTGCCAGTAGTCCTGGACAGACTGGAAACACCATATATTTT
v_gene: TRBV20-1; j_gene: TRBJ2-7; d_gene: TRBD1; len: 15; abundance: -; CDR3aa: CSARDHGTGIYEQYF; CDR3nt: TGCAGTGCTAGAGATCATGGGACAGGGATCTACGAGCAGTACTTC
v_gene: TRBV7-7; j_gene: TRBJ2-5; d_gene: TRBD1; len: 15; abundance: -; CDR3aa: CASSGGTGNGETQYF; CDR3nt: TGTGCCAGCAGCGGGGGGACAGGGAATGGGGAGACCCAGTACTTC
v_gene: TRBV6-5; j_gene: TRBJ1-1; d_gene: -; len: 13; abundance: -; CDR3aa: CASSYPENTEAFF; CDR3nt: TGTGCCAGCAGTTACCCAGAGAACACTGAAGCTTTCTTT
v_gene: TRBV2; j_gene: TRBJ2-1; d_gene: TRBD1; len: 16; abundance: -; CDR3aa: CASRDPQGAPSNEQFF; CDR3nt: TGTGCCAGCAGGGACCCCCAGGGGGCTCCCTCCAATGAGCAGTTCTTC
v_gene: TRBV19; j_gene: TRBJ1-5; d_gene: TRBD1; len: 16; abundance: -; CDR3aa: CASSHPGQGSNQPQHF; CDR3nt: TGTGCCAGTAGCCACCCGGGACAGGGGAGCAATCAGCCCCAGCATTTT
v_gene: TRBV12-3/TRBV12-4; j_gene: TRBJ2-5; d_gene: TRBD2; len: 15; abundance: -; CDR3aa: CASSFGGGAAETQYF; CDR3nt: TGTGCCAGCAGTTTCGGCGGGGGGGCCGCAGAGACCCAGTACTTC
v_gene: TRBV11-2; j_gene: TRBJ2-7; d_gene: TRBD1; len: 15; abundance: -; CDR3aa: CASSLGRQGLYEQYF; CDR3nt: TGTGCCAGCAGCTTAGGTAGACAGGGTTTATACGAGCAGTACTTC
v_gene: TRBV7-8; j_gene: TRBJ2-7; d_gene: -; len: 12; abundance: -; CDR3aa: CASSLSSYEQYF; CDR3nt: TGTGCCAGCAGCTTGAGCTCCTACGAGCAGTACTTC
v_gene: TRBV27; j_gene: TRBJ1-6; d_gene: TRBD1; len: 17; abundance: -; CDR3aa: CASSSLGAGTDNSPLHF; CDR3nt: TGTGCCAGCAGTTCGCTAGGAGCCGGGACAGATAATTCACCCCTCCACTTT
v_gene: TRBV20-1; j_gene: TRBJ2-7; d_gene: TRBD2; len: 13; abundance: few; CDR3aa: CSALGTSVPEQYF; CDR3nt: TGCAGTGCTCTCGGGACTAGTGTCCCCGAGCAGTACTTC
v_gene: TRBV28; j_gene: TRBJ2-5; d_gene: TRBD2; len: 15; abundance: few; CDR3aa: CASSSTSGGQETQYF; CDR3nt: TGTGCCAGCAGTTCGACTAGCGGGGGACAAGAGACCCAGTACTTC
v_gene: TRBV7-2; j_gene: TRBJ1-2; d_gene: TRBD1; len: 14; abundance: -; CDR3aa: CASSVDRGMRGYTF; CDR3nt: TGTGCCAGCAGCGTAGACAGGGGCATGAGAGGCTACACCTTC
v_gene: TRBV7-9; j_gene: TRBJ1-2; d_gene: -; len: 12; abundance: -; CDR3aa: CASSLKFYGYTF; CDR3nt: TGTGCCAGCAGCTTAAAGTTCTATGGCTACACCTTC
v_gene: TRBV2; j_gene: TRBJ1-1; d_gene: -; len: 15; abundance: -; CDR3aa: CASSVDARPNTEAFF; CDR3nt: TGTGCCAGCAGTGTGGACGCCAGACCGAACACTGAAGCTTTCTTT
v_gene: TRBV10-3; j_gene: TRBJ2-7; d_gene: TRBD1; len: 18; abundance: once; CDR3aa: CAISVILFTGTGSYEQYF; CDR3nt: TGTGCCATCAGTGTAATACTATTTACCGGGACAGGCTCCTACGAGCAGTACTTC
v_gene: TRBV7-2; j_gene: TRBJ1-6; d_gene: TRBD1; len: 18; abundance: -; CDR3aa: CASSPSDRGLTYNSPLHF; CDR3nt: TGTGCCAGCAGCCCATCCGACAGGGGGCTAACCTATAATTCACCCCTCCACTTT